This is a list of T cell receptor beta chains from one sample in a study of cytomegalovirus exposure and HLA in healthy donors. Sequenced by immunoSEQ multiplex PCR; TCRdb stores in-frame clones only, minus some. The data show under 150,000 clones, around 78% seen once. The sample was PBMCs. All receptors come from a woman between 35 and 50 years old in good health and CMV-seronegative. The CDR3 runs from the conserved cysteine through the conserved F or W. D genes are given only for firm matches. Size values are once, few and many counts, or a class for expanded clones, and some rows have none.

>TRBJ2-5|TRBD2|few|TRBV7-2
TGTGCCAGCAGCCCGATGATGACTAGCGGAGAGACCCAGTACTTC
CASSPMMTSGETQYF
>TRBJ2-2|TRBD2|NA|TRBV7-2
TGTGCCAGCAGCTTAGCGGGGAGGGGCACCGGGGAGCTGTTTTTT
CASSLAGRGTGELFF
>TRBJ1-5|TRBD1|NA|TRBV19
TGTGCCAGTAGTATTTTGGGACAGGGGATTCAGCCCCAGCATTTT
CASSILGQGIQPQHF
>TRBJ2-5|NA|NA|TRBV10-3
TGTGCCATCAGGGCAGATCAAGAGACCCAGTACTTC
CAIRADQETQYF
>TRBJ2-3|TRBD2|NA|TRBV4-2
TGTGCCAGCAGCCGGAACCTGCGGGAGACCACAGATACGCAGTATTTT
CASSRNLRETTDTQYF
>TRBJ1-2|TRBD1|NA|TRBV28
TGTGCCAGCAAGGGACAGGGGCTTAACTATGGCTACACCTTC
CASKGQGLNYGYTF
>TRBJ2-7|TRBD2|NA|TRBV7-2
TGTGCCAGCAGCTTTTTAGGGACTAGCGGTTACGAGCAGTACTTC
CASSFLGTSGYEQYF
>TRBJ2-7|NA|NA|TRBV27
TGTGCCAGCAGTGAGGGTACTAGAGTAAGGTACGAGCAGTACTTC
CASSEGTRVRYEQYF
>TRBJ2-7|TRBD2|NA|TRBV5-1
TGCGCCAGCAGGCGGACTAGCGGGAGATACGAGCAGTACTTC
CASRRTSGRYEQYF
>TRBJ2-3|TRBD2|NA|TRBV9
TGTGCCAGCAGCGTAGATGCGGGAGGAGGCACAGATACGCAGTATTTT
CASSVDAGGGTDTQYF
>TRBJ2-7|TRBD2|NA|TRBV19
TGTGCCAGTAGTCTAGCGGGAGTGTCTTACGAGCAGTACTTC
CASSLAGVSYEQYF
>TRBJ2-6|NA|NA|TRBV2
TGTGCCAGCACAAGAGGAGGGGGGGCCAACGTCCTGACTTTC
CASTRGGGANVLTF
>TRBJ2-5|NA|NA|TRBV10-2
TGCGCCAGCAGTGAGTCCAGTATCGTCGAGACCCAGTACTTC
CASSESSIVETQYF
>TRBJ2-3|NA|NA|TRBV4-1
TGCGCCAGCAGCCAAGGCGCTAGCACCCTCACAGATACGCAGTATTTT
CASSQGASTLTDTQYF
>TRBJ2-3|TRBD1|NA|TRBV5-8
TGTGCCAGCAGCTTGGGGACAGGGACCCGCACAGATACGCAGTATTTT
CASSLGTGTRTDTQYF
>TRBJ2-1|TRBD2|NA|TRBV9
TGTGCCAGCAGCAACGCGGGACTAGCGGGAGTGGGGGAGCAGTTCTTC
CASSNAGLAGVGEQFF
>TRBJ2-7|TRBD2|NA|TRBV18
TGTGCCAGCTCACCGGCGGGAGGCTCCTACGAGCAGTACTTC
CASSPAGGSYEQYF
>TRBJ2-2|NA|NA|TRBV7-2
TGTGCCAGCAGCTTAGCGCCCCAATCTAGCGCCACCGGGGAGCTGTTTTTT
CASSLAPQSSATGELFF
>TRBJ1-5|NA|NA|TRBV28
TGTGCCAGCAGCCGACAGGCTCTCAATCAGCCCCAGCATTTT
CASSRQALNQPQHF
>TRBJ2-7|TRBD2|NA|TRBV10-3
TGTGCCATCGGGGGACTAGCGGGATACGAGCAGTACTTC
CAIGGLAGYEQYF
>TRBJ2-3|TRBD1|NA|TRBV7-3
TGTGCCAGCAGCCTGGACAGGGCGAACACAGATACGCAGTATTTT
CASSLDRANTDTQYF
>TRBJ2-1|NA|NA|TRBV7-2
TGTGCCAGCAGCTTCCTTGGATCGGGCTCCTACAATGAGCAGTTCTTC
CASSFLGSGSYNEQFF
>TRBJ2-5|TRBD2|NA|TRBV15
TGTGCCACCAGCAGAGACCTAGCGGGAGCCAACCAAGAGACCCAGTACTTC
CATSRDLAGANQETQYF
>TRBJ2-7|NA|NA|TRBV7-2
TGTGCCAGCAGCGTAGCGTGGAGGGGGGGCGATCGCTCCTACGAGCAGTACTTC
CASSVAWRGGDRSYEQYF
>TRBJ1-1|NA|NA|TRBV5-1
TGCGCCAGCTCACCAGGGGATCCGAACACTGAAGCTTTCTTT
CASSPGDPNTEAFF
>TRBJ2-1|NA|NA|TRBV7-9
TGTTCCAGCAGCGCGCGGAACTACAATGAGCAGTTCTTC
CSSSARNYNEQFF
>TRBJ2-5|TRBD2|few|TRBV14
TGTGCCAGCAGCCAAGGACTAGCGGGGGGTGGAGAGACCCAGTACTTC
CASSQGLAGGGETQYF
>TRBJ2-2|NA|NA|TRBV9
TGTGCCAGCACCCAGCGGGACACCAACACCGGGGAGCTGTTTTTT
CASTQRDTNTGELFF
>TRBJ2-5|TRBD1|NA|TRBV11-2
TGTGCCAGCAGGGAGTCCCGGGACAGGGGGCTTCAAGAGACCCAGTACTTC
CASRESRDRGLQETQYF
>TRBJ1-1|NA|few|TRBV4-1
TGCGCCAGCAGCCAAGAACAGGCCAGCCCTGAAGCTTTCTTT
CASSQEQASPEAFF
>TRBJ2-3|TRBD2|NA|TRBV15
TGTGCCACCAGCAGGCTAGCGGGAGTAATAGATACGCAGTATTTT
CATSRLAGVIDTQYF
>TRBJ1-4|NA|few|TRBV7-2
TGTGCCAGCAGCTTAGTACCCGGGGGTAATGAAAAACTGTTTTTT
CASSLVPGGNEKLFF
>TRBJ2-3|NA|NA|TRBV7-3
TGTGCCAGCAGCCCCGGACAGCCCAGCACAGATACGCAGTATTTT
CASSPGQPSTDTQYF
>TRBJ2-3|TRBD2|NA|TRBV7-3
TGTGCCAGCAGCCACTCTAGCGGGACTTGGGATACGCAGTATTTT
CASSHSSGTWDTQYF
>TRBJ2-7|NA|NA|TRBV20-1
TGCAGTGCTGACAGAAGCTACGAGCAGTACTTC
CSADRSYEQYF
>TRBJ2-5|TRBD1|NA|TRBV28
TGTGCCAGCAGTTTACGCTCCGGACAGGGGTTGAAGTACTTC
CASSLRSGQGLKYF
>TRBJ1-1|NA|few|TRBV7-9
TGTGCCAGCAGCACGGCAGGGGCCTCGGATCACATGAACACTGAAGCTTTCTTT
CASSTAGASDHMNTEAFF
>TRBJ2-5|TRBD1|NA|TRBV12-5
TGTGCTAGTGGTTCAGGGGGTTTTGAGACCCAGTACTTC
CASGSGGFETQYF
>TRBJ2-1|NA|NA|TRBV5-6
TGTGCCAGCAGCTTGGTCTCAGCGATGGATGAGCAGTTCTTC
CASSLVSAMDEQFF
>TRBJ1-6|TRBD1|NA|TRBV6-5
TGTGCCAGCAGATCTCCCGGGACAGGGAATTCACCCCTCCACTTT
CASRSPGTGNSPLHF
>TRBJ2-1|TRBD2|NA|TRBV7-2
TGTGCCAGCGGACTAGCGGGAGGACACAATGAGCAGTTCTTC
CASGLAGGHNEQFF
>TRBJ2-5|TRBD1|NA|TRBV12-5
TGTGCTAGTGGTTTGGTAAGTGACAGGGGCCCAGCCCAAGAGACCCAGTACTTC
CASGLVSDRGPAQETQYF
>TRBJ1-5|TRBD1|NA|TRBV7-2
TGTGCCAGCAGCTTGACCCTACAGGGGGCACGAGGTGATAATCAGCCCCAGCATTTT
CASSLTLQGARGDNQPQHF
>TRBJ2-5|NA|NA|TRBV5-1
TGCGCCAGCAGCTTGGGCCTAACCGGGACTCAAGAGACCCAGTACTTC
CASSLGLTGTQETQYF
>TRBJ2-5|NA|NA|TRBV4-1
TGTGCCAGCAGCCAAGACTCTCTTGGGGGGGAGACCCAGTACTTC
CASSQDSLGGETQYF
>TRBJ2-1|NA|NA|TRBV4-1
TGCGCCAGCAGCCAAGGGCCGGAGGGGGGGGTCGATGAGCAGTTCTTC
CASSQGPEGGVDEQFF
>TRBJ2-3|NA|NA|TRBV5-1
TGCGCCAGCACGTCTAGGGGGAGCACAGATACGCAGTATTTT
CASTSRGSTDTQYF
>TRBJ2-7|TRBD2|NA|TRBV11-2
TGTGCCAGCAGCTTCGGGGGGGGCTACGAGCAGTACTTC
CASSFGGGYEQYF
>TRBJ1-4|TRBD1|few|TRBV6-5
TGTGCCAGCAGCCCACCTAACAGGGGGAAACTGTTTTTT
CASSPPNRGKLFF
>TRBJ1-2|NA|NA|TRBV6-5
TGTGCCAGCAGTTACTCTACGGGGGGCCATGGCTACACCTTC
CASSYSTGGHGYTF
>TRBJ2-7|NA|NA|TRBV28
TGTGCCAGCACCATACAGGACGGTCCCTACGAGCAGTACTTC
CASTIQDGPYEQYF
>TRBJ2-1|TRBD2|NA|TRBV2
TGTGCCAGCAGTGGTCGGCTAGCGGCCTACAATGAGCAGTTCTTC
CASSGRLAAYNEQFF
>TRBJ2-7|TRBD2|NA|TRBV10-3
TGTGCCATCAGGCGGGCGGGGCTAGCGGGGGTACCGAGCTCCTACGAGCAGTACTTC
CAIRRAGLAGVPSSYEQYF
>TRBJ2-5|NA|NA|TRBV18
TGTGCCAGCTCACCCCCTCGGACAGTCCAAGAGACCCAGTACTTC
CASSPPRTVQETQYF
>TRBJ1-6|NA|NA|TRBV6-6
TGTGCCAGCAGGGAATCGGGGGTTCGTAATTCACCCCTCCACTTT
CASRESGVRNSPLHF
>TRBJ2-1|TRBD2|NA|TRBV28
TGTGCCAGCAGTTTATATGGTTTGAGTCAGGGAGGGGAACAGTTCTTC
CASSLYGLSQGGEQFF
>TRBJ1-1|NA|NA|TRBV7-2
TGTGCCAGCAGCTTATTTCCGAGTTACACTGAAGCTTTCTTT
CASSLFPSYTEAFF
>TRBJ2-7|NA|NA|TRBV5-1
TGCGCCAGCAGCTCCGGTCAGGGCGAGCAGTACTTC
CASSSGQGEQYF
>TRBJ1-1|NA|few|TRBV7-2
TGTGCCAGCAGCCTACTTGGGGGGGGCAACACTGAAGCTTTCTTT
CASSLLGGGNTEAFF